The clone carrying this T cell receptor (beta chain) came up once. Its specificity is not known. The entry originates in a study of T cell repertoires in cytomegalovirus infection. Germline V gives CDR1 SNHLY, CDR2 FYNNEI. This CDR3 is 13 amino acids long. TCRdb recomputed calls from the reads with MiXCR, one row per CDR3 protein. The table has roughly 990,000 distinct CDR3 sequences, approximately 33% seen once; the top ten hold 13%. The receptor was derived from a human donor in good health (CMV status not recorded). Some clones in this sample may be carry-over from other donors' samples. The V call is TRBV2, the J call TRBJ1-2, with D maybe TRBD1 (5 bases). Specimen: cultured CD8+ T cells from PBMCs, collected from culture after CMV antigen stimulation. The CDR3 DNA is TGTGCTACCTGGCTAGGGACGGTGGGGGGCTACACCTTC. Its protein product is CATWLGTVGGYTF.